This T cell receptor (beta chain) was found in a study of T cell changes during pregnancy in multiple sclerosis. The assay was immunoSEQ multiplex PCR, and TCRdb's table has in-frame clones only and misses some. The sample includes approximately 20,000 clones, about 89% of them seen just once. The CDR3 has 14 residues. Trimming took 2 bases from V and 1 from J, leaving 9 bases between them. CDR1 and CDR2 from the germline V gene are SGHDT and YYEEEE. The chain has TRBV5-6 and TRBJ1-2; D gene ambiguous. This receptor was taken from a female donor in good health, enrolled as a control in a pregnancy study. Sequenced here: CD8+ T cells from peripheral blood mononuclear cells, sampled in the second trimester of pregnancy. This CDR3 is CASSFIGVNYGYTF. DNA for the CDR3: TGTGCCAGCAGCTTTATCGGGGTTAACTATGGCTACACCTTC.